Listed below are T cell receptor beta chains from one sample, sequenced in a study of memory CD4+ T cells and cytomegalovirus serostatus. Libraries were prepared by immunoSEQ multiplex PCR; TCRdb keeps only in-frame clonotypes and omits some of them. The repertoire consists of 50,000 or so clones, with 70% to 85% occurring once and the leading ten covering under 0.65%. The sample taken for sequencing was memory CD4+ T cells from blood. These receptors all stem from an adult in good health and CMV-seronegative. Both conserved end residues are part of each CDR3. The D gene is left open where the match is weak. Clone sizes are given selectively: once, few, many, or a class where the clone is expanded.

D: TRBD2; size: -; J: TRBJ2-7; V: TRBV4-3; CDR3: CASSLGSGDYEQYF
D: -; size: -; J: TRBJ2-1; V: TRBV7-2; CDR3: CASSLLLGRGTGGEQFF
D: -; size: -; J: TRBJ1-2; V: TRBV6-5; CDR3: CASSYEGGWNTF
D: -; size: -; J: TRBJ1-2; V: TRBV5-1; CDR3: CASSLAGAGRDGYTF
D: TRBD1; size: once; J: TRBJ2-7; V: TRBV7-9; CDR3: CASSLGQGVAYEQYF
D: -; size: -; J: TRBJ1-2; V: TRBV4-1; CDR3: CASSQPRDSLGVNYGYTF
D: -; size: once; J: TRBJ1-6; V: TRBV30; CDR3: CAWGPPLHF
D: TRBD1; size: -; J: TRBJ1-2; V: TRBV7-2; CDR3: CASSPDRGSSYTF
D: -; size: -; J: TRBJ1-2; V: TRBV5-8; CDR3: CASSLSPNREEGYTF
D: -; size: -; J: TRBJ1-4; V: TRBV27; CDR3: CASSSLVWGEKLFF
D: TRBD1; size: -; J: TRBJ1-1; V: TRBV29-1; CDR3: CSVGTGEGTEAFF
D: TRBD1; size: -; J: TRBJ2-7; V: TRBV6-1; CDR3: CASSEDRAEYEQYF
D: -; size: -; J: TRBJ2-3; V: TRBV7-9; CDR3: CASSSTSWADTQYF
D: -; size: -; J: TRBJ1-4; V: TRBV19; CDR3: CASTGLGTTNEKLFF
D: -; size: -; J: TRBJ2-2; V: TRBV10-3; CDR3: CAISDANTGELFF
D: -; size: -; J: TRBJ2-5; V: TRBV5-4; CDR3: CASSLLISGRETQYF
D: -; size: -; J: TRBJ1-1; V: TRBV6-5; CDR3: CASSLPGVTEAFF
D: TRBD2; size: -; J: TRBJ2-3; V: TRBV18; CDR3: CASSPGTSADTQYF
D: TRBD2; size: -; J: TRBJ2-3; V: TRBV30; CDR3: CALIPERGGTDTQYF
D: -; size: -; J: TRBJ1-1; V: TRBV2; CDR3: CASRPTAGGTEAFF
D: -; size: few; J: TRBJ1-3; V: TRBV29-1; CDR3: CSVLDGNSGNTIYF
D: -; size: -; J: TRBJ1-6; V: TRBV27; CDR3: CASSLGFSGAAGNSPLHF
D: -; size: -; J: TRBJ2-1; V: TRBV11-3; CDR3: CASSLSSRADYNEQFF
D: -; size: -; J: TRBJ2-7; V: TRBV9; CDR3: CASSLLADRYEQYF
D: -; size: -; J: TRBJ2-3; V: TRBV19; CDR3: CASSTSDHTDTQYF
D: -; size: -; J: TRBJ1-1; V: TRBV10-3; CDR3: CAISGGADTEAFF
D: -; size: -; J: TRBJ2-1; V: TRBV6-5; CDR3: CASSSPQGGSREQFF
D: -; size: -; J: TRBJ1-5; V: TRBV7-8; CDR3: CASSRYGQNSNQPQHF
D: TRBD1; size: -; J: TRBJ1-2; V: TRBV28; CDR3: CGVSDRGRGGYTF
D: TRBD1; size: -; J: TRBJ2-5; V: TRBV7-9; CDR3: CASSPRTGRRETQYF
D: TRBD1; size: -; J: TRBJ2-7; V: TRBV19; CDR3: CASGTGGYEQYF
D: -; size: -; J: TRBJ1-2; V: TRBV19; CDR3: CASSIGRERGYTF
D: TRBD2; size: -; J: TRBJ2-1; V: TRBV15; CDR3: CATSRVASGESISYNEQFF
D: -; size: -; J: TRBJ2-2; V: TRBV11-2; CDR3: CASSLDSFNTGELFF
D: -; size: -; J: TRBJ2-5; V: TRBV7-2; CDR3: CASSPRGGRETQYF
D: -; size: -; J: TRBJ1-3; V: TRBV6-6; CDR3: CASSSIQGSGNTIYF
D: TRBD1; size: -; J: TRBJ2-7; V: TRBV6-1; CDR3: CASSPRTGSEQYF
D: TRBD1; size: -; J: TRBJ1-3; V: TRBV6-5; CDR3: CASSEGQGGNTIYF
D: -; size: -; J: TRBJ1-1; V: TRBV15; CDR3: CATSRPSDGGTEAFF
D: -; size: few; J: TRBJ2-6; V: TRBV27; CDR3: CASSPDGSGANVLTF
D: -; size: -; J: TRBJ2-5; V: TRBV5-1; CDR3: CASSLSAASLQETQYF
D: TRBD2; size: -; J: TRBJ2-3; V: TRBV4-2; CDR3: CASSQGFSTSGGTDTQYF
D: -; size: -; J: TRBJ1-1; V: TRBV28; CDR3: CASSFMGFGGSEAFF
D: -; size: -; J: TRBJ1-6; V: TRBV2; CDR3: CASTPRKDNSPLHF
D: -; size: -; J: TRBJ2-1; V: TRBV7-8; CDR3: CASSLDWGSLSSYNEQFF